This T cell receptor (beta chain) was captured by sequencing in a study of cytomegalovirus exposure and HLA in healthy donors (dated by TCRdb to between 2016 and 2019). The study in broad terms: According to an earlier analysis of around 600 of the donors, 150 million to 200 million T cells yielded 90 million to 140 million unique TCR beta sequences and 276 Gb of sequence data. Approximately 330 gigabases of sequencing data and approximately 91 million unique TCR sequences made up an early release that covered several hundred HLA-typed donors. Among the roughly 400 genotyped donors, approximately 77% belonged to the genetic ancestry cluster associated with self-reported Caucasian donors. The aim of the study was to test whether cataloging public T cell receptors could identify signatures of past pathogen exposure. Using immunosequencing, the study profiled T cell repertoires from 550 to 750 subjects and related those repertoires to cytomegalovirus serostatus. Along with the 666-subject first cohort, a separate validation cohort of over 90 different subjects was used. High-throughput TCR immunosequencing, statistical association of individual TCRs with disease status, and machine learning were combined to predict cytomegalovirus infection status. To study patterns of TCR occurrence, a later analysis re-analyzed previously published TCR beta repertoires from 666 donors and added high-resolution HLA genotyping. The later analysis used no new phenotypic data to find candidate immune exposures, relying instead on TCR beta sequences and their occurrence across donors. An earlier analysis of several hundred of the donors used high-throughput TCR beta sequencing to judge whether each TCR beta V gene segment behaved as functional or pseudogenic. Alongside the repertoire data, information on donor age, sex, ethnicity and CMV serostatus was compiled. A later genetic analysis took genome-wide SNP genotypes for 398 of the 666 donors and used that subset as a discovery cohort. All discovery cohort repertoires had been generated on a single sequencing platform. HLA typing covered class I and class II loci at four-digit resolution. The number of donors typed differed by locus, with roughly 629-640 for A, B, C, DRB1 and DQB1, 522 for DQA1, 600 to 610 for DPA1, and some 440 for DPB1. Because of strong linkage in the cohort, five DR-DQ haplotypes were treated as single units for association and clustering. On average, around 240,000 unique TCR beta nucleotide sequences were sequenced per donor among some 420 genotyped donors of the cohort, with roughly 18% of those sequences being non-productive. The study at large found these results: Presence/absence analyses assumed roughly uniform sequencing depth across donors, an assumption that may not hold. The sequencing pipeline was judged likely to have produced a cluster of highly shared sequence variants as a technical artifact. Because HLA typing was missing for some donors at each locus, association tests included only the typed subset. In an earlier analysis of about 540 of the donors, most TCR beta V segments were observed in productive rearrangements about 87% or about 30% of the time, broadly matching IMGT annotations. According to a later genetic analysis, donors in an Asian-associated ancestry cluster had fewer N-insertions in productive TCRs than the approximately 630-donor mean. In a later genetic analysis, a missense DCLRE1C variant was associated with V-gene and J-gene trimming of TCR beta chains, and the association was replicated in an independent cohort. The 87-base-pair reads could not distinguish some IMGT-functional V segments, including TRBV6-2 and TRBV6-3, so those segments were excluded. A few of the identified cytomegalovirus-associated TCR beta chains were confirmed in vitro to be specific for cytomegalovirus antigens. Some 15 rarely observed V segments, including chromosome 9 orphons, were excluded from the earlier analysis of some 590 of the donors because counts were too low. The study listed 150 to 200 TCR beta chains as associated with cytomegalovirus. According to a later analysis, TCR association rates differed among HLA loci, with DRB1 alleles showing the most associated TCRs and HLA-C alleles showing the fewest. Most CMV-associated TCR beta chains appeared to be HLA-restricted in a later analysis, and the HLA associations seemed to be driven largely by CMV exposure. While some public TCRs were present in many individuals, most TCR sequences turned up only very rarely across donors. According to the authors, the approach could potentially be generalized to other disease states and immunological phenotypes. A later analysis reported that several top co-occurrence clusters appeared linked to parvovirus B19, influenza, CMV and Epstein-Barr virus. In both the original and validation cohorts, the classifier was reported to diagnose cytomegalovirus status with high specificity and sensitivity. A further reported finding was that TCR beta sequences accurately predicted the HLA-A and HLA-B alleles for most subjects in the first cohort. In this cohort, only TCR beta chains were sequenced, and detectable features were limited by the absence of alpha or paired-chain data. In a later analysis, HLA-associated TCR beta chains showed more clonal expansion and lower generation probabilities than non-associated chains that were equally common. When HLA alleles, especially DR and DQ, strongly co-occurred, attributing TCR associations to individual alleles was difficult. Specific HLA alleles were associated with around 18,000 TCR beta sequences at a false discovery rate of 0.05 in a later analysis. Correlated functional status among segregating V segments might reflect linkage disequilibrium, but an unknown experimental factor could not be ruled out. Immune exposure information for the cohort was limited to CMV serostatus.

V is pruned by 6 bases and J by 4 bases, leaving 3 bases of the junction without a gene match. From a lookup of the germline V gene, CDR1 and CDR2 are SNHLY and FYNNEI. The CDR3 holds 13 amino acids from the cysteine to the phenylalanine. Just CDR3 DNA is preserved here, 39 bases in frame from base 1. Libraries were made using the immunoSEQ multiplex PCR assay. A mixture of 60 forward primers for TCR Vbeta segments and 13 reverse primers for TCR Jbeta segments was used in the multiplex PCR. A multiplex PCR assay on genomic DNA amplified the CDR3 region of rearranged TCR beta genes. The amplified TCR beta libraries were sequenced on the Illumina HiSeq System as 87-base-pair reads. From the authors' description of their analysis: A later analysis tallied 70 million to 100 million unique TCR beta chains across the 640 or so repertoires, and about 10 million of those chains were shared by two or more donors. Raw reads were error-corrected and collapsed into unique sequences by a nearest-neighbor algorithm in which closely related sequences were merged to remove PCR and sequencing errors. Alignment of CDR3 sequences to IMGT reference sequences was used to assign V, D and J gene segments. For a sequence to be retained, a match of at least six nucleotides to both a V gene segment and a J gene segment was required. Rearrangements were classified as productive when the CDR3 lacked stop codons and remained in frame with V and J, and all other rearrangements were classified as non-productive. Following IMGT convention, CDR3 was defined as the stretch from the second conserved V-encoded cysteine to the conserved J-encoded phenylalanine. Sequences without an unambiguous match to a single V gene segment were excluded from the earlier analysis of almost 600 of the donors. In an earlier analysis of around 590 of the donors, a V segment was called functional when productive rearrangements were above 56.7%, and segregating when the standard deviation between donors exceeded 5%. A statistical classification framework was built for diagnosing cytomegalovirus status from the catalog of TCR beta chain sequences. V and J gene assignment, in a later analysis, came from comparing TCR nucleotide sequences with IMGT/GENE-DB human TR gene sequences. Using the TCRdist pipeline, a later analysis assigned CDR3 sequences along with most-parsimonious VDJ recombination scenarios. In a later analysis, every TCR beta chain was defined by the combination of its CDR3 amino acid sequence and its V-gene family, and reads without a unique V-gene family were dropped. In a later analysis, around 600 highly shared, low-generation-probability nucleotide sequences were removed to address suspected cross-contamination and a sequencing artifact. For each public chain, a later analysis derived a clonal expansion index from normalized ranks of inferred template counts within each repertoire. A later analysis computed generation probabilities with a VDJ recombination model fitted to out-of-frame rearrangements, and checked the results against IGoR. In a later analysis, hypergeometric tests were used to score TCR-TCR, TCR-HLA and TCR-CMV co-occurrence, with a repertoire-size bias correction applied to TCR pairs. False discovery rates were estimated in a later analysis by permuting HLA or CMV assignments 20 times. In a later analysis, co-occurring TCRs were grouped with DBSCAN, and TCRdist sequence similarity was added when clustering was performed within HLA-allele-positive subsets. Repertoires with fewer than 30,000 or more than 120,000 public chains, plus five repertoires with anomalous nucleotide sharing, were excluded from co-occurrence clustering. TCRdb retrieved this table from immuneACCESS and kept in-frame rearrangements only. Not all clones are present; in checked studies, unresolved V genes account for under half, and no reason is known for the remainder. The D gene and trimming were derived from the DNA, and the V and J assignments and clone size from that table. This sample holds some 140,000 clones; around 83% were observed only once. Jointly, the top ten make up over 6.5% of the sample.

As for this clone: Its antigen has not been determined. No much larger clone is present one base from it, and per-base qualities are unavailable.

The cohort was made up of 650 to 700 healthy bone marrow donors. At the time of sampling, every cohort member was nominally healthy, though immune exposures that went unrecorded were likely present. The donor was CMV seropositive and was included in the group of approximately 300 seropositive cohort members. Each donor provided a peripheral blood sample, and peripheral blood mononuclear cells were used for TCR beta sequencing. The Qiagen DNeasy Blood Extraction Kit was used to extract genomic DNA from the blood cell samples. Rearrangement joined TRBV2 to TRBJ1-2, with TRBD1 matching 9 junction bases. Sequenced input: PBMCs. This clonotype was sampled from a woman aged 25 to 45 in good health and CMV-seropositive. The CDR3 region: CASSGDRVYGYTF. The DNA sequence reads TGTGCCAGCAGCGGGGACAGGGTCTATGGCTACACCTTC.